This T cell receptor beta chain was retrieved from a study of early stage breast cancer tumors. Study background: Roughly 9.6-fold was the mean read coverage per sample.

Germline values: CDR1 MNHEY, CDR2 SMNVEV (reference sequence). V dropped 4 bases and J dropped 6; count of bases not matched to a gene: 12. The CDR3 spans 17 residues. This clone was seen a handful of times. Clones were read by immunoSEQ multiplex PCR, and TCRdb kept only the in-frame ones, dropping some. The table shows 7,000 or so clones, with around three fifths occurring only once. V usage is TRBV27 and J usage is TRBJ2-3; 11 bases fit TRBD1. The clonotype originates from a person aged 45-65 years with breast cancer. The source material was normal breast tissue next to the tumor. In DNA form, the CDR3 reads TGTGCCAGCAGTTCGGGGACAGGGGGACCTAGTAGGGATACGCAGTATTTT. Its translation is CASSSGTGGPSRDTQYF.